The sample holds a few counts of the clone carrying this T cell receptor beta chain. The target antigen is unknown. This sample is drawn from a study of T cell repertoires in cytomegalovirus infection. TCRdb itself ran the reads through MiXCR, one entry per CDR3 protein. Of roughly 990,000 distinct CDR3 sequences in the sample, 31% were seen once. The trim removed 5 bases at V and 6 bases at J, leaving 2 bases unmatched. CDR3 length equals 13 residues. CDR1 MNHEY and CDR2 SMNVEV come from the germline V gene (reference sequence). The origin of this receptor is a human donor in good health (CMV status not recorded). Some clones in this sample may be carry-over from other donors' samples. This chain links TRBV27 with TRBJ2-1; 9 bases are shared with TRBD1. Source: cultured CD8+ T cells from PBMCs, taken from culture after CMV antigen stimulation. CDR3 nucleotide sequence: TGTGCCAGCAGTAAGGACAGGGGCAATGAGCAGTTCTTC. It specifies CASSKDRGNEQFF.